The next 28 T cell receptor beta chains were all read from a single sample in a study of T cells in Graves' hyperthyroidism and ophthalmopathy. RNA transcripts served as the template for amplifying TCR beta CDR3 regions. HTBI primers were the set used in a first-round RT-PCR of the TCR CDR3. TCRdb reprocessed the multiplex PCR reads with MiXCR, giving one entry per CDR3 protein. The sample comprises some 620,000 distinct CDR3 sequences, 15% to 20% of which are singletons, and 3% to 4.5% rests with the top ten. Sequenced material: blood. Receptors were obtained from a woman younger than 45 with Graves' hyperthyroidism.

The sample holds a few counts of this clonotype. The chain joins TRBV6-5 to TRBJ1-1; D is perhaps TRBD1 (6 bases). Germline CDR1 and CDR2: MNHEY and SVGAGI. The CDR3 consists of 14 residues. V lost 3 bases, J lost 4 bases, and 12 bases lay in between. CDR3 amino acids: CASSYQGLITEAFF. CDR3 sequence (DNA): TGTGCCAGCAGTTATCAGGGGCTCATCACTGAAGCTTTCTTT.

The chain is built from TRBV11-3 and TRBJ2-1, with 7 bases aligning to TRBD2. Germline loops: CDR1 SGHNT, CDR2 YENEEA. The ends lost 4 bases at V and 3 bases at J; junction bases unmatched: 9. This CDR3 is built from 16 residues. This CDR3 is CASSYPLADIYNEQFF. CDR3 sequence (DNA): TGTGCCAGCAGCTACCCCCTAGCGGACATCTACAATGAGCAGTTCTTC.

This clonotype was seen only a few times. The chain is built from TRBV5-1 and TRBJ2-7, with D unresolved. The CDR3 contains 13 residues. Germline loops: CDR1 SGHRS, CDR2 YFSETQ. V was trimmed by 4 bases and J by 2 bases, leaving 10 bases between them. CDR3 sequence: CASSEAETYEQYF. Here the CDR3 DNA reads TGCGCCAGCAGCGAAGCAGAAACCTACGAGCAGTACTTC.

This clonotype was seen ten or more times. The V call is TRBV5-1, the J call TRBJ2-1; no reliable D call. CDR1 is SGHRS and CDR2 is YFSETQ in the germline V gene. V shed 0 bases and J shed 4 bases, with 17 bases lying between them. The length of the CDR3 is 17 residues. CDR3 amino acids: CASSLEISAGLYNEQFF. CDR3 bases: TGCGCCAGCAGCTTGGAGATAAGCGCAGGATTATACAATGAGCAGTTCTTC.

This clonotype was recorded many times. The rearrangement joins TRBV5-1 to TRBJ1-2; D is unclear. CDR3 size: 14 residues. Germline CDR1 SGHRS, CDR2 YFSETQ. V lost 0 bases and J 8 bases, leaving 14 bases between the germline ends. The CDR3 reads CASSLETSPGGYTF. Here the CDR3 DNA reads TGCGCCAGCAGCTTGGAGACCTCTCCAGGCGGCTACACCTTC.

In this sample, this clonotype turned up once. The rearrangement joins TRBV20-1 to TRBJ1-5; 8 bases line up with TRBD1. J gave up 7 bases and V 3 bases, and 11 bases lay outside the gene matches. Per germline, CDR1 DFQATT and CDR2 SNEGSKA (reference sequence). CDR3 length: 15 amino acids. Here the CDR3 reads CSARRQGTGGQPQHF. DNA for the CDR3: TGCAGTGCTAGGAGACAGGGGACAGGAGGACAGCCCCAGCATTTT.

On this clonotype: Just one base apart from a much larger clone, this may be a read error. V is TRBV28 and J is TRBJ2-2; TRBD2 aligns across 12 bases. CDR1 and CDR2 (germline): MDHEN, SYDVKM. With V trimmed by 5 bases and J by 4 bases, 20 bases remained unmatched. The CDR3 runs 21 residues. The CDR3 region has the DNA TGTGCCAGCAGTCCATTAAGGGGACTAGGACTAGCGGGACCTAGCACCGGGGAGCTGTTTTTT. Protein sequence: CASSPLRGLGLAGPSTGELFF.

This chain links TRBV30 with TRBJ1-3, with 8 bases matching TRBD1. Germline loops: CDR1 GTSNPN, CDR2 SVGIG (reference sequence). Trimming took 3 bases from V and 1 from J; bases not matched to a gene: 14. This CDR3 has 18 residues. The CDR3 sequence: CAWSPRGTGRGSGNTIYF. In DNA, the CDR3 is TGTGCCTGGAGCCCCCGAGGGACAGGAAGGGGATCTGGAAACACCATATATTTT.

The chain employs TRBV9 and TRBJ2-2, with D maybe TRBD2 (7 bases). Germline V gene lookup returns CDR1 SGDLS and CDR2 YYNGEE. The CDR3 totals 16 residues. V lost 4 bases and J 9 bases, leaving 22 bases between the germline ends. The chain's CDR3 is CASSQLSGGGVRELFF. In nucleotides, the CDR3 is TGTGCCAGCAGCCAACTTAGCGGAGGGGGGGTCCGGGAGCTGTTTTTT.

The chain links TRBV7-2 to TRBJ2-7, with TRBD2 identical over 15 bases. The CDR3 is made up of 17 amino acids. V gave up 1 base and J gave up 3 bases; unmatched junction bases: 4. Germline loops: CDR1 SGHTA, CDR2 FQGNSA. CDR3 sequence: CASSLVGTSGGYYEQYF. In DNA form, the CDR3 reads TGTGCCAGCAGCTTAGTGGGGACTAGCGGGGGGTACTACGAGCAGTACTTC.

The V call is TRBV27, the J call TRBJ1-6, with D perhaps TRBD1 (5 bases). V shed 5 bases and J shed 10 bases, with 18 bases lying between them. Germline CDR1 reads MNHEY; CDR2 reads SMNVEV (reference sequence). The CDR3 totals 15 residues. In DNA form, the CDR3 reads TGTGCCAGCAGTCCCACCGGGACGGCTGGATCACCCCTCCACTTT. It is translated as CASSPTGTAGSPLHF.

In DNA, the CDR3 is TGTGCCAGCAGCCAAGAAGGGCTTGGCACACTTGGAAACACCATATATTTT. Its translation: CASSQEGLGTLGNTIYF. This chain uses TRBV4-2 with TRBJ1-3, with D hard to call. The germline V gene has CDR1 LGHNA and CDR2 YNFKEQ. V was cut by 0 bases and J by 3 bases, with 15 bases left in between. The CDR3 is made up of 17 amino acids.

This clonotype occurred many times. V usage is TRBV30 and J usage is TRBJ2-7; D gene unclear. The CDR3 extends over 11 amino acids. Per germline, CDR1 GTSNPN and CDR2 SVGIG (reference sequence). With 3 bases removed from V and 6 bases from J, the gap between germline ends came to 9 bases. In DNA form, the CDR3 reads TGTGCCTGGAGGGAAGGTAGCGAGCAGTACTTC. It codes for CAWREGSEQYF.

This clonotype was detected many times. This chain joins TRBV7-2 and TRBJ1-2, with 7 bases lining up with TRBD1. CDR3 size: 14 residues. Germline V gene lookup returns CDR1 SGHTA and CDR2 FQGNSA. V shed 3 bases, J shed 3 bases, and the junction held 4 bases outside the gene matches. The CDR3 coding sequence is TGTGCCAGCAGCTTGTACAGGGGTGACTATGGCTACACCTTC. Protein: CASSLYRGDYGYTF.

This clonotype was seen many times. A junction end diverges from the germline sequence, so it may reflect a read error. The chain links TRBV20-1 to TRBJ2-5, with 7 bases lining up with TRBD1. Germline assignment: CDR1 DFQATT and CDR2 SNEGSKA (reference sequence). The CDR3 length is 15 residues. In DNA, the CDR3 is TGCAGTGCGAGAGGGGACAGTCGGTGGTTGGAGACCCAGTACTTC. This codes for CSARGDSRWLETQYF.

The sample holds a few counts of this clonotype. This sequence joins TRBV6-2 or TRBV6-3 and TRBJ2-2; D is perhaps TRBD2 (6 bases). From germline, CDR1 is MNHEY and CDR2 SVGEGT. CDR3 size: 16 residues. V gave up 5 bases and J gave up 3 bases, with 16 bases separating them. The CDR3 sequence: CASSAGLTWDTGELFF. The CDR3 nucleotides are TGTGCCAGCAGTGCCGGACTAACTTGGGACACCGGGGAGCTGTTTTTT.

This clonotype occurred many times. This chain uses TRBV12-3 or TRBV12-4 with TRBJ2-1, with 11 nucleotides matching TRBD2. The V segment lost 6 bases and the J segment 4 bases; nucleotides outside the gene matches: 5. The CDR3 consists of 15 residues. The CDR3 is CASRATSGAYNEQFF. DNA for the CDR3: TGTGCCAGCAGGGCGACTAGCGGGGCTTACAATGAGCAGTTCTTC.

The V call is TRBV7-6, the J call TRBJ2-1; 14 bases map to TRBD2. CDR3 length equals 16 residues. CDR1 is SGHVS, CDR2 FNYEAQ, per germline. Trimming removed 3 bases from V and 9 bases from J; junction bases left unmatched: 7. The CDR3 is CASSFNSGTSGSEQFF. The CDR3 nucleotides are TGTGCCAGCAGCTTCAATAGCGGGACTAGCGGGAGTGAGCAGTTCTTC.

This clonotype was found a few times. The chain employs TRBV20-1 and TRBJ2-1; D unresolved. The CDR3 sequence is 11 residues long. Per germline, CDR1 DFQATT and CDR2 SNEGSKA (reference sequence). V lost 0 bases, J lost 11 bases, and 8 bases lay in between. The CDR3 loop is CSARERTQQFF. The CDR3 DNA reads TGCAGTGCTAGAGAGAGAACTCAGCAGTTCTTC.

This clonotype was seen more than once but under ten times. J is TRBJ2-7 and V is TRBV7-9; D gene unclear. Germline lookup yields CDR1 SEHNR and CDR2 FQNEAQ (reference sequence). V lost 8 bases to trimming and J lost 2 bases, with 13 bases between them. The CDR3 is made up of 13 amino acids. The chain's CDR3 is CASVGDVTYEQYF. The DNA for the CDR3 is TGTGCCAGCGTTGGCGATGTAACCTACGAGCAGTACTTC.

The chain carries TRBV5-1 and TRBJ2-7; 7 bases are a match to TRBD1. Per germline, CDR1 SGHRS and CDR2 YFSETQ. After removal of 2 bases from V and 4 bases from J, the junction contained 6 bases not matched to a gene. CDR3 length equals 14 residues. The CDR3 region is CASSFDRASYEQYF. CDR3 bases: TGCGCCAGCAGCTTCGACAGGGCGTCTTACGAGCAGTACTTC.

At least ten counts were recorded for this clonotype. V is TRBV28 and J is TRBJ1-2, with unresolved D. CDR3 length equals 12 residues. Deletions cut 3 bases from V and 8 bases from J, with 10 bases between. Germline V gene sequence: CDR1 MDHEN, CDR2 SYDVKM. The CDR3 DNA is TGTGCCAGCAGTTTGTCTTCTCTGGGCTACACCTTC. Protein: CASSLSSLGYTF.

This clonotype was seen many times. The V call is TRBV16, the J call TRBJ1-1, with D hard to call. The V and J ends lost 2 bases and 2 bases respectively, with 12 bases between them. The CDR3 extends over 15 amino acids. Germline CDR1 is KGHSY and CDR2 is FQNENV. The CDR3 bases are TGTGCCAGCAGCCAACGCAGGAACACCAACACTGAAGCTTTCTTT. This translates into CASSQRRNTNTEAFF.

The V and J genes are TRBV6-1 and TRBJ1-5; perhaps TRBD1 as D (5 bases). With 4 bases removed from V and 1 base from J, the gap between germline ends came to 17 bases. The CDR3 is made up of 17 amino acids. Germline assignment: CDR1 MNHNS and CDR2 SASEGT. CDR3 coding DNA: TGTGCCAGCAGTGTAGGGTTTGTCAGGGTAAGCAATCAGCCCCAGCATTTT. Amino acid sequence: CASSVGFVRVSNQPQHF.

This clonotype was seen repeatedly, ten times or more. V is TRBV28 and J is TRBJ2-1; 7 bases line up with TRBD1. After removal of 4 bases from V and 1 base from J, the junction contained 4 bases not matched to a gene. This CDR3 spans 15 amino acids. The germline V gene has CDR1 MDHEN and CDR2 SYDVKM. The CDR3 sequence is CASSYDRASYNEQFF. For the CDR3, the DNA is TGTGCCAGCAGTTATGACAGGGCGTCCTACAATGAGCAGTTCTTC. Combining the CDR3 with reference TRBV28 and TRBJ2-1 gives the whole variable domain DVKVTQSSRYLVKRTGEKVFLECVQDMDHENMFWYRQDPGLGLRLIYFSYDVKMKEKGDIPEGYSVSREKKERFSLILESASTNQTSMYLCASSYDRASYNEQFFGPGTRLTVL.

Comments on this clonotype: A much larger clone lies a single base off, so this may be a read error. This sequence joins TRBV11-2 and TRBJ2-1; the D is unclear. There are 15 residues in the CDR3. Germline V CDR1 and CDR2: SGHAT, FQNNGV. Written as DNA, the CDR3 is TGTGCCAGCAGCTTAGGGCAACACTCCTACAATGAGCAGCTCTTC. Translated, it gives CASSLGQHSYNEQLF.

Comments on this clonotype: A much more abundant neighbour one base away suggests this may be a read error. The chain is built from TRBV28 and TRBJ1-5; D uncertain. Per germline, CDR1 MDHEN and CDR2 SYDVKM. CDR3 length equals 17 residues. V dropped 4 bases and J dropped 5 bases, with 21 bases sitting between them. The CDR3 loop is CASSWKATPGLDQPQHF. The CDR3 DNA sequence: TGTGCCAGCAGTTGGAAGGCAACTCCTGGATTGGATCAGCCCCAGCATTTT.

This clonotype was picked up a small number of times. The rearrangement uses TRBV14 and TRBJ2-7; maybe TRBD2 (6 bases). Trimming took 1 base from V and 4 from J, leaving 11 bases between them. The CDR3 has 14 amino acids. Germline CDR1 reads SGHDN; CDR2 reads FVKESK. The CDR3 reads CASSQALAGYEQYF. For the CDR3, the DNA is TGTGCCAGCAGCCAAGCACTAGCCGGGTACGAGCAGTACTTC. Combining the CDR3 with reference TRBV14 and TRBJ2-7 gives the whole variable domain EAGVTQFPSHSVIEKGQTVTLRCDPISGHDNLYWYRRVMGKEIKFLLHFVKESKQDESGMPNNRFLAERTGGTYSTLKVQPAELEDSGVYFCASSQALAGYEQYFGPGTRLTVT.